This entry lists 9 T cell receptor beta chains sequenced from one sample in a study of OX40 agonist ivuxolimab in advanced cancers. Libraries were prepared by immunoSEQ multiplex PCR; TCRdb keeps only in-frame clonotypes and omits some of them. Of about 35,000 clones listed, 76% are singletons. The starting material was CD4+ or CD8+ T cells sorted from blood, obtained in a trial of the OX40 agonist ivuxolimab. The receptors originated from an adult with an advanced solid tumor such as melanoma, head and neck, liver or kidney cancer.

This clone was seen only once. The chain recombines TRBV6-5 with TRBJ1-2; D unclear. Trimming took off 2 bases at V and 4 bases at J, with 11 bases between the two ends. Per germline, CDR1 MNHEY and CDR2 SVGAGI. The CDR3 length is 14 residues. CDR3: CASSYRQGGYGYTF. In DNA form, the CDR3 reads TGTGCCAGCAGTTACCGACAAGGAGGCTATGGCTACACCTTC.

The rearrangement uses TRBV7-3 and TRBJ2-7; D is perhaps TRBD1 or TRBD2 (5 bases each). The CDR3 is made up of 15 amino acids. The V end lost 3 bases, the J end lost 2 bases, and 14 bases lay between the germline ends. Germline CDR1 is SGHTA and CDR2 is FQGTGA. The CDR3 here is CASSFRGGGTYEQYF. Written as DNA, the CDR3 is TGTGCCAGCAGCTTTCGGGGCGGCGGAACCTACGAGCAGTACTTC.

The V call is TRBV5-5, the J call TRBJ1-1; the D gene is possibly TRBD1 (5 bases). The germline V and J ends were trimmed by 0 bases and 1 base, with 10 bases remaining between them. The germline CDR1 and CDR2 sequences are SGHKS and YYEKEE (reference sequence). There are 15 residues in the CDR3. The CDR3 DNA follows: TGTGCCAGCAGCTTGGCCTGGGGACGGAACACTGAAGCTTTCTTT. Its protein is CASSLAWGRNTEAFF.

The chain recombines TRBV10-2 with TRBJ2-7; unclear D gene. This CDR3 is 14 amino acids long. CDR1 is WSHSY, CDR2 SAAADI, per germline. V lost 6 bases and J lost 2, with 14 bases in between. CDR3 sequence reads: CASRAALGTYEQYF. CDR3 sequence (DNA): TGCGCCAGCAGGGCAGCGCTAGGAACCTACGAGCAGTACTTC.

CDR3 in amino acids: CASSLTGRSNSPLHF. The CDR3 nucleotides are TGTGCCAGCAGTTTGACAGGGAGAAGCAATTCACCCCTCCACTTT. The gene calls are TRBV2 and TRBJ1-6; TRBD1 aligns across 7 bases. Germline assignment: CDR1 SNHLY and CDR2 FYNNEI. V was pared by 5 bases and J by 7 bases, with 8 bases of the junction left unmatched. CDR3 size: 15 residues. The variable domain in full, with the rest retrieved from reference TRBV2 and TRBJ1-6, is EPEVTQTPSHQVTQMGQEVILRCVPISNHLYFYWYRQILGQKVEFLVSFYNNEISEKSEIFDDQFSVERPDGSNFTLKIRSTKLEDSAMYFCASSLTGRSNSPLHFGNGTRLTVT.

This clone was picked up a small number of times. The gene calls are TRBV5-1 and TRBJ2-5; TRBD1 agrees at 7 bases. In germline, CDR1 is SGHRS, CDR2 YFSETQ. The CDR3 sequence is 13 residues long. The V segment lost 4 bases and the J segment 9 bases; nucleotides outside the gene matches: 9. This CDR3 reads CASSQTGQEAQYF. CDR3 nucleotides: TGCGCCAGCAGCCAGACAGGGCAGGAGGCCCAGTACTTC.

In this sample, this clone turned up a few times. The chain recombines TRBV14 with TRBJ1-6; D is possibly TRBD1 (6 bases). The length of the CDR3 is 13 residues. V dropped 1 base and J dropped 15 bases, with 13 bases sitting between them. Germline V gene sequence: CDR1 SGHDN, CDR2 FVKESK. The CDR3 nucleotides are TGTGCCAGCAGCCAAGTACAGGGTATAAGCCTCCACTTT. This translates into CASSQVQGISLHF.

The chain couples TRBV6-6 to TRBJ2-7, with no clear D. CDR1 is MNHNY, CDR2 SVGAGI, per germline (reference sequence). CDR3 length equals 11 residues. Trimming removed 7 bases from V and 6 bases from J, with 10 bases in between. CDR3 coding DNA: TGTGCCAGCAAAAGTTTGGGCGAGCAGTACTTC. This sequence encodes CASKSLGEQYF.

This chain's CDR3 is CASSLQGVHYGYTF. The CDR3 nucleotides are TGCGCCAGCAGCTTACAGGGGGTGCACTATGGCTACACCTTC. The chain recombines TRBV5-1 with TRBJ1-2, with 8 bases matching TRBD1. Germline trimming cut 2 bases from V and 3 bases from J; bases unmatched to any gene: 3. The CDR3 loop spans 14 amino acids. The germline gives CDR1 SGHRS, CDR2 YFSETQ.